The present entry profiles one T cell receptor (beta chain) with its context. Which antigen it targets is not known. Per-nucleotide qualities are absent, and no much larger clonotype sits a single base away. From cysteine to phenylalanine, the CDR3 is 17 amino acids long. Only the CDR3 DNA stays, 51 bases, in frame from base 1. From the germline V gene, CDR1 is MDHEN and CDR2 is SYDVKM. The trim is 6 bases for V and 2 bases for J, with a gap of 21 bases between the germline ends. The collaborating institutions used their own protocols to collect whole blood in K2EDTA tubes. For TCRbeta analysis, collaborator samples were shipped as frozen whole blood, as isolated PBMCs, or as DNA extracted from either sample type. TCRbeta CDR3 regions were amplified from genomic DNA by means of the immunoSEQ Assay, a bias-controlled multiplex PCR. Under the source paper's analysis protocol: Within the assay, amplification of reference gene primers was used to estimate how many nucleated cells each sample contained. To quantify the absolute abundance of each unique TCRbeta CDR3 rearrangement, sequence reads were collapsed and filtered. Productive Simpson clonality was computed per sample as the square root of Simpson's diversity index over productive rearrangements. The immuneACCESS repertoire file appears here via TCRdb, limited to in-frame rearrangements. These files lack a portion of the clones; in checked studies, under half of the deficit traces to unresolved V genes, and the cause of the others is not known. The DNA gave D and trimming, while V, J and clone size come from that table. This sample lists about 200,000 clones; less than 90% were detected once. Jointly, the top ten make up roughly 2% of the sample.

The data stem from a study of blood T cell repertoires in COVID-19 (dated by TCRdb to between 2020 and 2021). The study in broad terms: Collaborator samples came from the United States, Italy and Spain and covered acute and convalescent phases of COVID-19. The material from the prospective study consisted of cDNA or gDNA derived from T cells, B-cell-depleted T cells, or PBMCs. Subjects who had been exposed to COVID-19, were actively infected with it, or had recovered from it provided the deeply sampled blood TCRbeta repertoires that made up the dataset. A freely available public database, intended as a resource for researchers studying the immune response to SARS-CoV-2, is where the repertoires were released. The samples were drawn from two sources: the first 160 participants of the ongoing ImmuneRACE study, and 1,000 to 1,500 subjects contributed by 6 global collaborators. The sample metadata nearly always contained a de-identified subject ID, COVID-19 status, age in years and sex. HLA class I and class II types, where available, came from metadata supplied by the sample provider rather than from assay-based typing.

Findings and caveats that apply to the study as a whole: How much clinical and demographic metadata was included differed by source and by participant, and the metadata was provided uncurated.

The chain was built from TRBV28 and TRBJ2-3; the D gene cannot be named for sure. The clonotype was recovered from a man between 35 and 55 years old with active or convalescent COVID-19. Sequenced input: peripheral blood. CDR3 reads: CASSDVTGFSFTDTQYF. The bases are TGTGCCAGCAGCGATGTCACCGGGTTTTCTTTCACAGATACGCAGTATTTT.